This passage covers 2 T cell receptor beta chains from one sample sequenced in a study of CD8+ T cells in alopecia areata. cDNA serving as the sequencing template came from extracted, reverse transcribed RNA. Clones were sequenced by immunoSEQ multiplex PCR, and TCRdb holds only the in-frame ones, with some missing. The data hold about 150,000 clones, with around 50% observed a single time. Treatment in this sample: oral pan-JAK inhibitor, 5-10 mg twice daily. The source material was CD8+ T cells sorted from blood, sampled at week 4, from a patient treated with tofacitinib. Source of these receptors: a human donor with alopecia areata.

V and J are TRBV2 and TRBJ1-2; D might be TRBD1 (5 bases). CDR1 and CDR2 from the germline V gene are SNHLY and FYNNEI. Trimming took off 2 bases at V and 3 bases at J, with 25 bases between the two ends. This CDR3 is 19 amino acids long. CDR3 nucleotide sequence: TGTGCCAGCAGTGAACGGAAGGCCCTACAGGTCATATTTGACTATGGCTACACCTTC. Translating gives CASSERKALQVIFDYGYTF. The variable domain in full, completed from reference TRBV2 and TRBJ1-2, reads EPEVTQTPSHQVTQMGQEVILRCVPISNHLYFYWYRQILGQKVEFLVSFYNNEISEKSEIFDDQFSVERPDGSNFTLKIRSTKLEDSAMYFCASSERKALQVIFDYGYTFGSGTRLTVV.

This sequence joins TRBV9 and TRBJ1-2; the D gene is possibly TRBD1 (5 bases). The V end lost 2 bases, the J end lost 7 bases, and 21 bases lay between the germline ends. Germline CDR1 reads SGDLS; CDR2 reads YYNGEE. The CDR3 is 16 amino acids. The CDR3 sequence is CASSVEPRDHYSGYTF. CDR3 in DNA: TGTGCCAGCAGCGTGGAACCCAGGGACCACTACTCTGGCTACACCTTC.